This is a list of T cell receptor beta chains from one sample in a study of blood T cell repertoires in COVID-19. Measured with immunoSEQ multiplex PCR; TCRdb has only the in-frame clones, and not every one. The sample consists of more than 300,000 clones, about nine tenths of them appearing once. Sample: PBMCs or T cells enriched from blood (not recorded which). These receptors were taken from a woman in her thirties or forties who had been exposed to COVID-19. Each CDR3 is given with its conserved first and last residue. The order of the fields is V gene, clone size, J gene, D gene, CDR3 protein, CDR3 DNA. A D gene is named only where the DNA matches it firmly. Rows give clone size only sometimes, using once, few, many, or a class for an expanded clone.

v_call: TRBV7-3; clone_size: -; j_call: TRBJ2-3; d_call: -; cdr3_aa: CASSLGGNTDTQYF; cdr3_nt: TGTGCCAGCAGCTTAGGCGGAAACACAGATACGCAGTATTTT
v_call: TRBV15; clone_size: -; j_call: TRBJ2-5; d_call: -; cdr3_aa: CATFKRGGLPQETQYF; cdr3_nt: TGTGCCACCTTCAAGAGGGGGGGCCTCCCCCAAGAGACCCAGTACTTC
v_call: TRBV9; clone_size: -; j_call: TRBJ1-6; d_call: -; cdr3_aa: CASSPRQSRNSPLHF; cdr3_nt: TGTGCCAGCAGCCCCAGACAGAGCAGAAATTCACCCCTCCACTTT
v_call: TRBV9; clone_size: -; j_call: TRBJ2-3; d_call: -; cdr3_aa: CASKSSRGDTQYF; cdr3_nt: TGTGCCAGCAAGAGTAGCCGCGGGGATACGCAGTATTTT
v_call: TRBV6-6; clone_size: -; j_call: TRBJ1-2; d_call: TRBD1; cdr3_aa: CASSRSTGGQIYGYTF; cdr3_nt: TGTGCCAGCAGCCGATCGACCGGGGGACAGATCTATGGCTACACCTTC
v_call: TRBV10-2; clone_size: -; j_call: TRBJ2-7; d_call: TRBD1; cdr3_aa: CASSEYGQGYEQYF; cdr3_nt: TGCGCCAGCAGTGAGTATGGACAGGGCTACGAGCAGTACTTC
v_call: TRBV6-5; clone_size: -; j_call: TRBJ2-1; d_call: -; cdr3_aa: CASSLRGINEQFF; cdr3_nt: TGTGCCAGCAGTTTAAGGGGGATTAATGAGCAGTTCTTC
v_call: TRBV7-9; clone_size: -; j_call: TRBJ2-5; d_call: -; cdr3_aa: CASSFGGSSQETQYF; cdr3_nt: TGTGCCAGCAGCTTCGGGGGATCTTCTCAAGAGACCCAGTACTTC
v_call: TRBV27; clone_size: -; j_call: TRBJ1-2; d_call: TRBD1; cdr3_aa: CASSLSPTGKSKGYTF; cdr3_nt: TGTGCCAGCAGTTTATCCCCGACAGGGAAGTCGAAGGGCTACACCTTC
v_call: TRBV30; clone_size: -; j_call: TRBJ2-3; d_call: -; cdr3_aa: CAWSDSGYSTDTQYF; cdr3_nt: TGTGCCTGGAGTGATAGCGGCTATAGCACAGATACGCAGTATTTT
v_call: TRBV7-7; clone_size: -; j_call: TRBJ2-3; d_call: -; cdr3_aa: CASSLSRSSTDTQYF; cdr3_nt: TGTGCTAGCAGCTTATCGCGGTCGAGCACAGATACGCAGTATTTT
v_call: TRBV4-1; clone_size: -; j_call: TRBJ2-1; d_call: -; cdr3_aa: CASSQGRGNEQFF; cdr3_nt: TGCGCCAGCAGCCAAGGAAGGGGAAATGAGCAGTTCTTC
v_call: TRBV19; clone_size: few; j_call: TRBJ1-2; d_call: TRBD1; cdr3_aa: CASTRQGKAYGYTF; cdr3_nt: TGTGCCAGTACAAGACAGGGTAAAGCCTATGGCTACACCTTC
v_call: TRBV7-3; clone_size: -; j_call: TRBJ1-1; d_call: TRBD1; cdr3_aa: CASSLVGTGGRNTEAFF; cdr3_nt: TGTGCCAGCAGCTTAGTAGGGACAGGGGGAAGGAACACTGAAGCTTTCTTT
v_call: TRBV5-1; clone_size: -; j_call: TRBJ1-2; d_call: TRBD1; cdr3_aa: CASSLVSGQGGGYTF; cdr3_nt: TGCGCCAGCAGCTTGGTGTCCGGACAGGGTGGGGGCTACACCTTC
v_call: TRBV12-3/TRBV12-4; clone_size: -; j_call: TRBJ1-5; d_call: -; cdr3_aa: CASTQGLNQPQHF; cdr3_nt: TGTGCCAGCACTCAGGGATTGAATCAGCCCCAGCATTTT
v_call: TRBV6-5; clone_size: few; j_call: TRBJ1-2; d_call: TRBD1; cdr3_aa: CASRGQGWGYTF; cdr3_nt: TGTGCCAGCAGGGGACAGGGGTGGGGCTACACCTTC
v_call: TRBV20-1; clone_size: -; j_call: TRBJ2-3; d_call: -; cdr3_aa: CSASGTADTQYF; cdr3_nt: TGCAGTGCTAGTGGAACGGCAGATACGCAGTATTTT
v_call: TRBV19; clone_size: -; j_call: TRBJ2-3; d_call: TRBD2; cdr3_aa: CASSRAGVVFDTDTQYF; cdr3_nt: TGTGCCAGTAGTCGCGCGGGAGTGGTTTTTGACACAGATACGCAGTATTTT
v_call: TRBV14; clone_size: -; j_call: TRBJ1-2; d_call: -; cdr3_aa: CASSQGPSNYGYTF; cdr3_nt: TGTGCCAGCAGCCAGGGGCCTTCTAACTATGGCTACACCTTC
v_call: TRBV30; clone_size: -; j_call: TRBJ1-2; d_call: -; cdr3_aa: CAWSATGSIYGYTF; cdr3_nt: TGTGCCTGGAGCGCGACTGGCAGCATCTATGGCTACACCTTC
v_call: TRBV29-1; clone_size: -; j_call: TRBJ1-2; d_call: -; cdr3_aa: CSAPGTSRYTF; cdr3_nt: TGCAGCGCCCCCGGGACATCCCGTTACACCTTC
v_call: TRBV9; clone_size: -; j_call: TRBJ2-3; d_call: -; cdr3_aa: CASSPTGSQGADTQYF; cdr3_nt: TGTGCCAGCAGCCCCACCGGGAGCCAGGGGGCAGATACGCAGTATTTT
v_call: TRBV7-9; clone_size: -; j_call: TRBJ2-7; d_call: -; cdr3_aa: CASSWLAGHEQYF; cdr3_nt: TGTGCCAGCAGCTGGCTAGCTGGCCACGAGCAGTACTTC
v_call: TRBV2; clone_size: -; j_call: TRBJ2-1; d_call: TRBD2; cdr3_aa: CASSPGGQRGEQFF; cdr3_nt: TGTGCCAGCAGTCCGGGGGGGCAACGGGGTGAGCAGTTCTTC
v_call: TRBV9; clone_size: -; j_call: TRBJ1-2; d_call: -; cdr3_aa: CASSVTYRVDYTF; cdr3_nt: TGTGCCAGCAGCGTAACGTACAGGGTGGACTACACCTTC
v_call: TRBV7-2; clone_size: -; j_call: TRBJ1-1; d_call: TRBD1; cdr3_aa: CASSLRGPSLAFF; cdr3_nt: TGTGCCAGCAGCCTCAGGGGGCCGTCCTTGGCTTTCTTT
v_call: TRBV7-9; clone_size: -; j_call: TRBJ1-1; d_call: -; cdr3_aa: CASSLRRGGHSNTEAFF; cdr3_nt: TGTGCCAGCAGCTTAAGACGGGGAGGGCATTCGAACACTGAAGCTTTCTTT
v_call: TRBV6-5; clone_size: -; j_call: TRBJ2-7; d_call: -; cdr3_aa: CASRPATSYEQYF; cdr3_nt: TGTGCCAGCAGGCCGGCGACATCCTACGAGCAGTACTTC
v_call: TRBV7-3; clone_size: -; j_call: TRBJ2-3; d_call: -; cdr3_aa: CASSLTRDSDTQYF; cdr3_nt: TGTGCCAGCAGCTTAACAAGGGACTCAGATACGCAGTATTTT
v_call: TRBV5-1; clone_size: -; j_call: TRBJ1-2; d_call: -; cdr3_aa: CASSLDPSPYGYTF; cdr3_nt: TGCGCCAGCAGCTTGGATCCCTCCCCCTATGGCTACACCTTC
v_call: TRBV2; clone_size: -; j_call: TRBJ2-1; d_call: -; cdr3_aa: CASRGAEQFF; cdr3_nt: TGTGCCAGCAGGGGGGCTGAGCAGTTCTTC
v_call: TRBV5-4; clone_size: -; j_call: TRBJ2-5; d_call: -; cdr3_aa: CASSSEPQETQYF; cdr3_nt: TGTGCCAGCAGTTCGGAGCCGCAAGAGACCCAGTACTTC
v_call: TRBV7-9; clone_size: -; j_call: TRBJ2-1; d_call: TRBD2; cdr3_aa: CASSRRTSDEQFF; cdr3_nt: TGTGCCAGCAGCCGACGGACTAGCGATGAGCAGTTCTTC
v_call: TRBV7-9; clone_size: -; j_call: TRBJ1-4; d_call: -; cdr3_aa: CASSLGTANEKLFF; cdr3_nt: TGTGCCAGCAGCTTAGGGACAGCAAATGAAAAACTGTTTTTT
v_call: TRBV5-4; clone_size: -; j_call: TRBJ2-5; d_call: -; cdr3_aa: CASSRTAQPETQYF; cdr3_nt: TGTGCCAGCAGCAGGACAGCTCAACCAGAGACCCAGTACTTC
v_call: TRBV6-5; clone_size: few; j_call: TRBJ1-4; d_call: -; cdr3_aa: CASMGVLNEKLFF; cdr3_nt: TGTGCCAGCATGGGAGTTCTTAATGAAAAACTGTTTTTT
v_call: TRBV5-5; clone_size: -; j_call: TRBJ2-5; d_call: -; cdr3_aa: CASSLGRPIQETQYF; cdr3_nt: TGTGCCAGCAGCTTGGGCAGGCCGATCCAAGAGACCCAGTACTTC
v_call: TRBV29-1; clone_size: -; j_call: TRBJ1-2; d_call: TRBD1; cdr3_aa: CSVEGGVQDRGHQGYGYTF; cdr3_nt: TGCAGCGTTGAAGGCGGAGTACAGGACAGGGGCCACCAGGGCTATGGCTACACCTTC